This record concerns one TCR beta chain sequence. Its antigen is still unknown. No much larger clone is present one base from it, and per-base qualities are unavailable. The CDR3 contains 14 residues, cysteine and phenylalanine counted. Only the CDR3 DNA stays, 42 bases, in frame from base 1. The germline ends are 9 bases apart after V is trimmed by 5 bases and J by 2 bases. Sequences MNHNS (CDR1) and SASEGT (CDR2) are obtained from the germline V gene. This entry belongs to a study of T cell repertoires in cytomegalovirus infection (dated by TCRdb to the late 2010s). For the wider study: The HLA type of each donor mattered for the analysis, because public TCR beta signatures pointed to carriage of CMV infection along with the matching HLA type. Results and caveats for the whole study, not just this receptor: The ex vivo response was dominated by HLA-C-restricted CMV-specific TCR beta clonotypes, which also provided the single most frequent clonotype in two of eight donors. Carriers of CMV infection plus the relevant HLA type were discriminated by the cumulative frequency of public TCR beta family members in the study cohort and in an independent approximately 350-donor cohort.

Sequencing used an Illumina HiSeq 1500. Starting from the raw public reads, TCRdb applied fastp trimming at Q25, assembled clones with MiXCR and retained in-frame beta chains. Every CDR3 protein is listed once, alongside the most common genes and DNA of its rows. The sample table shows some 220,000 distinct CDR3 sequences, and 6.5% are seen once. The top ten constitute about 6.5% of the sample. The chain links TRBV6-1 with TRBJ2-2; the D gene assignment is ambiguous. Sequenced material: PBMCs. The origin of this receptor is a human donor in good health (CMV status not recorded). Some clones in this sample may be carry-over from other donors' samples. The CDR3 region has the sequence CASSSYSNTGELFF. The DNA reads as follows: TGTGCCAGCAGTTCCTACAGCAACACCGGGGAGCTGTTTTTT.